What follows describes a single T cell receptor beta chain. The antigen is unknown. Looked up from germline, CDR1 is DFQATT and CDR2 is SNEGSKA (reference sequence). This CDR3 has 13 residues. Unmatched junction bases numbered 6, after V lost 6 bases and J lost 3 bases. This sample is part of a study of T cells after yellow fever vaccination. TCRdb processed the 5' RACE reads anew with MiXCR; each CDR3 protein has one entry. The data hold some 400,000 distinct CDR3 sequences, with under 7.5% observed a single time. Study-wide results and caveats: The booster response re-showed most primary clones: approximately 95% CD4, around 87% CD8. The study noted that FACS-sorted repertoires could contain abundant clonotypes contaminating from the bulk population.

The rearrangement joins TRBV20-1 to TRBJ2-7; 9 bases align to TRBD2. The sequencing here drew on PBMCs, taken 5 days after the yellow fever booster vaccination. This receptor was identified in a man between 25 and 39 years old who received the YFV17D yellow fever vaccine. The CDR3 loop is CSADRLADYEQYF. The CDR3 nucleotides read TGCAGTGCGGATCGACTAGCGGACTACGAGCAGTACTTC.